This T cell receptor beta chain was recovered during a study of breast tumors, draining lymph nodes, adjacent tissues. Unmatched junction bases numbered 5, after V lost 5 bases and J lost 4 bases. Per germline, CDR1 SNHLY and CDR2 FYNNEI. The CDR3 is made up of 14 amino acids. Comments on this clonotype: Its antigen is undetermined.

One entry per CDR3 protein, called by TCRdb with MiXCR from the multiplex PCR reads. The sample has about 63,000 distinct CDR3 sequences, less than 75% seen once; the top ten hold roughly a fifth. Study-wide points: Most tumor T cells seemingly derive from lymph node, then expand in tumor.

The gene calls are TRBV2 and TRBJ1-2; 9 bases map to TRBD1. Material: breast tumor tissue. This receptor was identified in a female donor with breast cancer. Some clones in this sample may be carry-over from other donors' samples. CDR3 sequence reads: CASSSDRGSYGYTF. The CDR3 DNA is TGTGCCAGCAGTTCGGACAGGGGCTCCTATGGCTACACCTTC.